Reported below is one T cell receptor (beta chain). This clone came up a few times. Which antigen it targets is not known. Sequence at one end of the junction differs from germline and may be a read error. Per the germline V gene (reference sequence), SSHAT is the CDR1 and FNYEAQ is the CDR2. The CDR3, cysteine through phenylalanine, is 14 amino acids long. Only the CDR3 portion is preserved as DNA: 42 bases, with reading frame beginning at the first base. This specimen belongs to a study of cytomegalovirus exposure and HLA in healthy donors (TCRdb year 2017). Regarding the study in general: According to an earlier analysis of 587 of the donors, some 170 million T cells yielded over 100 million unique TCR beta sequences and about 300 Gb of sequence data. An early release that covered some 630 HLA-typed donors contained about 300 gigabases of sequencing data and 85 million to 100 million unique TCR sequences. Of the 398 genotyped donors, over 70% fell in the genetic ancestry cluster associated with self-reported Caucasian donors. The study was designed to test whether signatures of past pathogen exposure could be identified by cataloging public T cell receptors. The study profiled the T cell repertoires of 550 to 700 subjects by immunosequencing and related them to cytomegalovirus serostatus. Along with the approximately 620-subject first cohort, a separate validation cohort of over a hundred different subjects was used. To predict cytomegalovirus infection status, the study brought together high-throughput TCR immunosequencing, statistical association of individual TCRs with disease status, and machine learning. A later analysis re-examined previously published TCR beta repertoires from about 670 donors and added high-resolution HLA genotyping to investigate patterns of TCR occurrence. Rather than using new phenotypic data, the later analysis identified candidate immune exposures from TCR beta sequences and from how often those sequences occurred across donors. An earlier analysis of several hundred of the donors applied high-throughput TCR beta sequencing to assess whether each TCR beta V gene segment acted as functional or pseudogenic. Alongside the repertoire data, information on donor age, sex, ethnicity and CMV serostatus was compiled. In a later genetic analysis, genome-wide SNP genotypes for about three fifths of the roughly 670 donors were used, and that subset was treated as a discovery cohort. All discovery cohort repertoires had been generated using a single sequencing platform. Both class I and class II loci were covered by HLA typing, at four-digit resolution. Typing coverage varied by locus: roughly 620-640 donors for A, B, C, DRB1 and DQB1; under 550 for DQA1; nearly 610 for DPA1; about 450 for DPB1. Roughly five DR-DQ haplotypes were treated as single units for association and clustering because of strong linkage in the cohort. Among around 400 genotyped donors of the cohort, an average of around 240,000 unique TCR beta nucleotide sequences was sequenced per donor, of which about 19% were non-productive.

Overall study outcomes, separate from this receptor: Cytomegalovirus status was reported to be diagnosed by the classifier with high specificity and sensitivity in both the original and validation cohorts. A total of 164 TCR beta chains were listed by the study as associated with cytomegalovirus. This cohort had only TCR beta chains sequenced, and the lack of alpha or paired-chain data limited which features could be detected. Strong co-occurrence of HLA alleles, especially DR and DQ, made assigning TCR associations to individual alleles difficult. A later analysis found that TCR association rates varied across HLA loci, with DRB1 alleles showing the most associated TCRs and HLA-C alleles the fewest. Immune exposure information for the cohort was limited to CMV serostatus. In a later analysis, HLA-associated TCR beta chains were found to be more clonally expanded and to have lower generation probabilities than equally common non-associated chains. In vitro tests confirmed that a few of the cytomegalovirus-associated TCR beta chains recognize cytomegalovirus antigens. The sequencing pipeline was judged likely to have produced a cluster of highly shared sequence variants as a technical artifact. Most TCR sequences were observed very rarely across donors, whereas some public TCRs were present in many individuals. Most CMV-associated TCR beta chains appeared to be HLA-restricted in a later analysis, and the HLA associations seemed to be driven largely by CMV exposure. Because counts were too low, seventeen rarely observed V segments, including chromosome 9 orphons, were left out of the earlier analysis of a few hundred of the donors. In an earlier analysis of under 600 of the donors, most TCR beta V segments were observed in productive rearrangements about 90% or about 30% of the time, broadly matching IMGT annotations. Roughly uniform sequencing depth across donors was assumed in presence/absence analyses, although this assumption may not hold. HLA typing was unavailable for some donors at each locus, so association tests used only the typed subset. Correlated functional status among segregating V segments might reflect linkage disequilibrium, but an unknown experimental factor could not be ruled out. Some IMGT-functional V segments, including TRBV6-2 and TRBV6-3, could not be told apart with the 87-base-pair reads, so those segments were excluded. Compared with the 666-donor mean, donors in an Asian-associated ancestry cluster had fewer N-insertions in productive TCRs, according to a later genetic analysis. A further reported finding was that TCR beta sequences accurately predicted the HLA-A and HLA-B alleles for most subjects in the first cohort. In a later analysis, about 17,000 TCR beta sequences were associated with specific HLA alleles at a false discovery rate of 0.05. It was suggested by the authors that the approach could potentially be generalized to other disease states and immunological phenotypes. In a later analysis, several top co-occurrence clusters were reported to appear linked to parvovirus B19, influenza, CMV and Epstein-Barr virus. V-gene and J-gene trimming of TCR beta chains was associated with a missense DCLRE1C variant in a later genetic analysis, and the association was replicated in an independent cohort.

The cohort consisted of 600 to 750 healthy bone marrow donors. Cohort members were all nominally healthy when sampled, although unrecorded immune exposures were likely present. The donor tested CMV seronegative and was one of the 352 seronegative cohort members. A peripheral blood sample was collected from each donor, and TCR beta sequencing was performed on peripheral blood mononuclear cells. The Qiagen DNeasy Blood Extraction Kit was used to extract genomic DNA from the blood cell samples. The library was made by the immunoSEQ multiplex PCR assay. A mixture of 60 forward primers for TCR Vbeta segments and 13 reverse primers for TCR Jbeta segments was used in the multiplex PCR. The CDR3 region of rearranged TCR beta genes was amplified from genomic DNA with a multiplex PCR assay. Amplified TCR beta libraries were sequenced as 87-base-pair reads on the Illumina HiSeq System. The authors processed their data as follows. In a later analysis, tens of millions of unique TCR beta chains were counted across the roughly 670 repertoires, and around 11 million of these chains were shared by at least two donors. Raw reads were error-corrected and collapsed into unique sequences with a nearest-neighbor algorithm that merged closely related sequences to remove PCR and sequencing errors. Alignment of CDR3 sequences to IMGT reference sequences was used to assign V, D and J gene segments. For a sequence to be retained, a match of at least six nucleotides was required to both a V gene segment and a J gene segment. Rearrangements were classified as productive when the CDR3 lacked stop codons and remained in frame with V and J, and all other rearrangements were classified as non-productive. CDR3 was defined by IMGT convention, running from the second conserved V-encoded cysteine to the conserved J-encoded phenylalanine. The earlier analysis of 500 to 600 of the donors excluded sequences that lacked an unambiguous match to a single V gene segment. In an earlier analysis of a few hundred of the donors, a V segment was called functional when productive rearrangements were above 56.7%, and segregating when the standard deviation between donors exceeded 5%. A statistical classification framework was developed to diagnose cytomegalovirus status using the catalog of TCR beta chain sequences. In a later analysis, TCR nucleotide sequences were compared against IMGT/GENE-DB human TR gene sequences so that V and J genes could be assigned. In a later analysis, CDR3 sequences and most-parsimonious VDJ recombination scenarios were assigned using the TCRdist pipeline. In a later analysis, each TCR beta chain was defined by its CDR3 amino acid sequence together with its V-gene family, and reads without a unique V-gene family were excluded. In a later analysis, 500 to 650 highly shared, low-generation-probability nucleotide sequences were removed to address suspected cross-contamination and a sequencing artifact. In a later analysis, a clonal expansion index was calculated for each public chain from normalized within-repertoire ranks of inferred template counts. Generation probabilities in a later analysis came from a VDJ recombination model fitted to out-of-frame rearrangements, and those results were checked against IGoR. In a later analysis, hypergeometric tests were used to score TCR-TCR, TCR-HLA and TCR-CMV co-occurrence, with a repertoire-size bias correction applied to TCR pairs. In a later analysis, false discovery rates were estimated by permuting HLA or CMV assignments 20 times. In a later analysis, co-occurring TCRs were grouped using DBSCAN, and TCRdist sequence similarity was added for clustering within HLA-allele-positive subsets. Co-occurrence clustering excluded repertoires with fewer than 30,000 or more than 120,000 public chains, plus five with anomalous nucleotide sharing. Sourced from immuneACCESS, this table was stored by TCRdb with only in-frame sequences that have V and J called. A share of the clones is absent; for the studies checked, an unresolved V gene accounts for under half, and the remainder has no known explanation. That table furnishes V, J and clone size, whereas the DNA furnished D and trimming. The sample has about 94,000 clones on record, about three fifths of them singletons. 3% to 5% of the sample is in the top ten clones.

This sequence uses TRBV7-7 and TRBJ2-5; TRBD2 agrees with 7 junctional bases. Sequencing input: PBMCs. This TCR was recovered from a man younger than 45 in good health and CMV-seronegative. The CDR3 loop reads CASSLGGSLETQYF. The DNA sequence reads TGTGCTAGCAGCTTAGGCGGGAGCCTAGAGACCCAGTACTTC.